The sequence of this TCR beta chain was determined in a study of T cells after yellow fever vaccination. General study points: Most clones from primary vaccination resurfaced after the booster (approximately 95% CD4, approximately 88% CD8).

This clonotype has only a few counts. What it binds is not known. Each CDR3 protein gets one entry after TCRdb re-called the 5' RACE reads with MiXCR. The sample carries 200,000 to 300,000 distinct CDR3 sequences, 6.9% recorded once. CDR3 length: 16 residues. Per germline, CDR1 SGHTA and CDR2 FQGNSA. J was trimmed by 5 bases and V by 5 bases; bases with no gene match: 5. The receptor was isolated from a man aged 30 to 39 who received the YFV17D yellow fever vaccine. Sample: CD4+ T cells sorted from PBMCs, taken 15 days after the yellow fever booster vaccination. The genes are TRBV7-2 and TRBJ2-5, with 16 nucleotides matching TRBD2. The CDR3 loop reads CASSMGLAGGGETQYF. As DNA, the CDR3 is TGTGCCAGCAGCATGGGACTAGCGGGAGGGGGGGAGACCCAGTACTTC.